The entry that follows covers one TCR beta chain sequence. The data are from a study of T cell clonotyping in hematopoietic cell transplantation. From germline, CDR1 is MNHEY and CDR2 SVGAGI. The CDR3 sequence is 15 residues long. V was pared by 8 bases and J by 3 bases, with 19 bases between. Assay used: immunoSEQ multiplex PCR; TCRdb lists only in-frame clones, some missing. The repertoire includes 11,000 to 15,000 clones, around 94% of them detected once, and roughly 4.7% sits in the top ten. The rearrangement links TRBV6-5 to TRBJ1-2; D is perhaps TRBD1 (5 bases). This TCR came from a male patient aged 60-69 years who had an allogeneic stem cell transplant from an unrelated donor, so the T cells may come from the graft donor. Some clones in this sample may be carry-over from other donors' samples. The sample here was PBMCs, taken 30 days after allogeneic stem cell transplant. In DNA, the CDR3 is TGTGCCAGCGCCATGGCGACAGAACTATACTATGGCTACACCTTC. As protein: CASAMATELYYGYTF.